This T cell receptor (beta chain) derives from a study of T cells after yellow fever vaccination. Overall study results and limits: After the booster, over 95% of CD4 and roughly nine tenths of CD8 primary-response clones were re-detected. Abundant contaminating clonotypes from the bulk population could appear in FACS-sorted repertoires. Although most clonotypes did not, a small share appeared in both CD4 and CD8 compartments.

Synthesis of TCR cDNA relied on 5'RACE template switching, which attached a universal primer site and UMIs. TCRdb ran MiXCR on the 5' RACE reads and lists one entry per CDR3 protein. The sample includes just under 600,000 distinct CDR3 sequences, roughly 13% of them seen just once. The CDR3 sequence is 14 residues long. V gave up 3 bases and J gave up 8 bases; unmatched junction bases: 8. Germline V lookup: CDR1 DFQATT, CDR2 SNEGSKA (reference sequence). This clonotype was observed a few times. Its antigen is currently unknown. The sequence came from a man under 40 who received the YFV17D yellow fever vaccine. The sample was PBMCs, taken on the day of the yellow fever booster vaccination. The chain employs TRBV20-1 and TRBJ2-1; 9 bases line up with TRBD1. The DNA for the CDR3 is TGCAGTGCTAGGTGGGGACAGGGTAGTCATGAGCAGTTCTTC. It yields the protein CSARWGQGSHEQFF.